This is a list of T cell receptor beta chains from one sample in a study of graft-versus-host responses after intestinal transplantation. The table came from immunoSEQ multiplex PCR; TCRdb's copy has only in-frame clones and leaves some out. The table includes approximately 77,000 clones, 92% detected once. Sample: PBMCs, taken 98 days after intestinal transplantation. These receptors all come from a human patient who received an intestinal transplant, so some T cells may come from the graft donor. Each CDR3 is given with its conserved first and last residue. Each record gives: D gene, clone size, J gene, V gene, CDR3 DNA, CDR3 protein. The D gene is left open where the match is weak. Part of the rows lack a size; the others show once, few, many or a class for expanded clones.

D: TRBD1; size: few; J: TRBJ2-7; V: TRBV6-5; DNA: TGTGCCAGCAGTTACTCGGACAGGGGACACGAGCAGTACTTC; CDR3: CASSYSDRGHEQYF
D: -; size: once; J: TRBJ2-5; V: TRBV28; DNA: TGTGCCAGCAGCCTCTCCGGAGCTCCGGCCCAGTACTTC; CDR3: CASSLSGAPAQYF
D: -; size: -; J: TRBJ2-1; V: TRBV29-1; DNA: TGCAGCGTTGTAGGTAGCGGTTTGGGGCAGTTCTTC; CDR3: CSVVGSGLGQFF
D: -; size: -; J: TRBJ2-6; V: TRBV5-1; DNA: TGCGCCAGCAGCTGGCTTACAGGGGAGGTGTCTGGGGCCAACGTCCTGACTTTC; CDR3: CASSWLTGEVSGANVLTF
D: -; size: -; J: TRBJ2-7; V: TRBV4-1; DNA: TGCGCCAGCAGCCAAGATCAGAGCTCCTACGAGCAGTACTTC; CDR3: CASSQDQSSYEQYF
D: -; size: -; J: TRBJ2-1; V: TRBV6-5; DNA: TGTGCCAGCAGGCAAAATTCGGGCCAACACAATGAGCAGTTCTTC; CDR3: CASRQNSGQHNEQFF
D: -; size: -; J: TRBJ2-4; V: TRBV2; DNA: TGTGCCAGCAGTGTGAAGGGATGGAACATTCAGTACTTC; CDR3: CASSVKGWNIQYF
D: TRBD2; size: few; J: TRBJ2-7; V: TRBV6-5; DNA: TGTGCCAGCAGTTACGAGGCGACTAGCGTTCACGAGCAGTACTTC; CDR3: CASSYEATSVHEQYF
D: TRBD1; size: -; J: TRBJ1-2; V: TRBV5-6; DNA: TGTGCCAGCAGCAAACGGGACAGTACCTGGTGGGCCTATGGCTACACCTTC; CDR3: CASSKRDSTWWAYGYTF
D: -; size: -; J: TRBJ1-1; V: TRBV11-2; DNA: TGTGCCAGCAGCTTAGTAAGGGGTGAAGCTTTCTTT; CDR3: CASSLVRGEAFF
D: TRBD1; size: -; J: TRBJ2-3; V: TRBV4-1; DNA: TGCGCCAGCAGCCAATCGGACAGGGGGGACACAGATACGCAGTATTTT; CDR3: CASSQSDRGDTDTQYF
D: TRBD2; size: -; J: TRBJ2-5; V: TRBV4-2; DNA: TGTGCCAGCAGCCAAGAAGCGGGGGGGCAAGAGACCCAGTACTTC; CDR3: CASSQEAGGQETQYF
D: -; size: -; J: TRBJ1-1; V: TRBV5-4; DNA: TGTGCCAGCAGTTCCGGCACCCTTGAGGGCATCGGCACTGAAGCTTTCTTT; CDR3: CASSSGTLEGIGTEAFF
D: TRBD1; size: -; J: TRBJ2-7; V: TRBV5-1; DNA: TGCGCCAGCAGCTTGAGCCCACAGGGGCTGTCCTACGAGCAGTACTTC; CDR3: CASSLSPQGLSYEQYF
D: -; size: -; J: TRBJ2-2; V: TRBV4-1; DNA: TGCGCCAGCAGCCAAGATGGATCGGGGGAGCTGTTTTTT; CDR3: CASSQDGSGELFF
D: -; size: -; J: TRBJ2-7; V: TRBV5-4; DNA: TGTGCCAGCAGCTTGTTACCCCATTATGCTTACGAGCAGTACTTC; CDR3: CASSLLPHYAYEQYF
D: -; size: -; J: TRBJ1-1; V: TRBV5-4; DNA: TGTGCCAGCAGGCCCACGTTGGGGCAAGAGGCTGAAGCTTTCTTT; CDR3: CASRPTLGQEAEAFF
D: TRBD2; size: -; J: TRBJ2-1; V: TRBV14; DNA: TGTGCCATAAGCGGGGGCGACAATGAGCAGTTCTTC; CDR3: CAISGGDNEQFF
D: -; size: once; J: TRBJ2-4; V: TRBV6-6; DNA: TGTGCCAGCAGTTCAGGGGCGGGCCCCCAAAACATTCAGTACTTC; CDR3: CASSSGAGPQNIQYF
D: -; size: -; J: TRBJ1-5; V: TRBV6-5; DNA: TGTGCCAGCAGTCCCGGGGGGCAGCCCCAGCATTTT; CDR3: CASSPGGQPQHF
D: -; size: -; J: TRBJ1-1; V: TRBV9; DNA: TGTGCCAGCAGCGTACGGCCGGGGAACACTGAAGCTTTCTTT; CDR3: CASSVRPGNTEAFF
D: -; size: few; J: TRBJ2-2; V: TRBV7-2; DNA: TGTGCCAGCAGCTTGGACAGCAACACCGGGGAGCTGTTTTTT; CDR3: CASSLDSNTGELFF
D: TRBD2; size: -; J: TRBJ2-3; V: TRBV7-3; DNA: TGTGCCAGCTCTCTAGCGGGCCCCACAGATACGCAGTATTTT; CDR3: CASSLAGPTDTQYF